This TCR beta chain appears in the sequencing data of a study of control samples from healthy donors and cancer patients. The CDR3 extends over 14 amino acids. The ends lost 6 bases at V and 8 bases at J; junction bases unmatched: 11. Germline CDR1 and CDR2: LGHDT and YNNKEL (reference sequence). The data were produced by immunoSEQ multiplex PCR, yet TCRdb's version contains in-frame clones alone and is incomplete. This table holds roughly 83,000 clones, roughly 86% found once. Sequences were obtained from blood. V and J are TRBV3-1 (or the pseudogene TRBV3-2) and TRBJ1-1; 8 bases are a match to TRBD1. This clonotype was sampled from a woman aged 60-70 years in good health. The CDR3 coding sequence is TGTGCCAGCAGACACCGGGACAGGCCCCTCGAAGCTTTCTTT. Protein sequence: CASRHRDRPLEAFF.